This T cell receptor (beta chain) was profiled in a study of T cell changes during pregnancy in multiple sclerosis. Trimming pared 2 bases from V and 0 bases from J, leaving 9 bases between. Germline assignment: CDR1 SGHDT and CDR2 YYEEEE. CDR3 length: 14 residues. The data were produced by immunoSEQ multiplex PCR, yet TCRdb's version contains in-frame clones alone and is incomplete. The sample includes approximately 70,000 clones, roughly 91% of them seen just once. The chain recombines TRBV5-6 with TRBJ2-7, with a possible D match to TRBD1 (6 bases). The receptor comes from a female donor in good health, enrolled as a control in a pregnancy study. The material was peripheral blood, obtained in the third trimester of pregnancy. The CDR3 sequence: CASSFGTNSYEQYF. CDR3 bases: TGTGCCAGCAGCTTCGGGACAAACTCCTACGAGCAGTACTTC. Full variable domain (outside the CDR3, taken from reference TRBV5-6 and TRBJ2-7): DAGVTQSPTHLIKTRGQQVTLRCSPKSGHDTVSWYQQALGQGPQFIFQYYEEEERQRGNFPDRFSGHQFPNYSSELNVNALLLGDSALYLCASSFGTNSYEQYFGPGTRLTVT.